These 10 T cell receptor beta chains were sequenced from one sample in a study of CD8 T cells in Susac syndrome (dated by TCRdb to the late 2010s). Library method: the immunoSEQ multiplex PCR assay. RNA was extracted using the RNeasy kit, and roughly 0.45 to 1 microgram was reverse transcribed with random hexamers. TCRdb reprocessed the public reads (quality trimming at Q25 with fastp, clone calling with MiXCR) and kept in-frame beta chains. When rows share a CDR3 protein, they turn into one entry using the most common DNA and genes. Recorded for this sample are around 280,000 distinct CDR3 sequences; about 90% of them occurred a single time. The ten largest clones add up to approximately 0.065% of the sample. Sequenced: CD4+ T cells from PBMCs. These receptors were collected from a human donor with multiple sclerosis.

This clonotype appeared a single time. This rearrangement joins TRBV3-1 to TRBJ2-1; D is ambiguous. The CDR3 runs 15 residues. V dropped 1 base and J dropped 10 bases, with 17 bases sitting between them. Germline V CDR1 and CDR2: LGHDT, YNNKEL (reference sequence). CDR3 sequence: CASSQVLHPKGEQFF. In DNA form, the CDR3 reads TGTGCCAGCAGCCAAGTGCTACACCCTAAAGGGGAGCAGTTCTTC.

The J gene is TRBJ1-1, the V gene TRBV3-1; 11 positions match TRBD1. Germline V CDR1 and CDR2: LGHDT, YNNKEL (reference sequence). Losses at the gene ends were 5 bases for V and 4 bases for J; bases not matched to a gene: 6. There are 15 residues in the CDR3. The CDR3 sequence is CASSTRDRGTTEAFF. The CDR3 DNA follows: TGTGCCAGCAGCACCCGGGACAGGGGGACCACTGAAGCTTTCTTT. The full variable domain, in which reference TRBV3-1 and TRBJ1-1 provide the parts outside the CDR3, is DTAVSQTPKYLVTQMGNDKSIKCEQNLGHDTMYWYKQDSKKFLKIMFSYNNKELIINETVPNRFSPKSPDKAHLNLHINSLELGDSAVYFCASSTRDRGTTEAFFGQGTRLTVV.

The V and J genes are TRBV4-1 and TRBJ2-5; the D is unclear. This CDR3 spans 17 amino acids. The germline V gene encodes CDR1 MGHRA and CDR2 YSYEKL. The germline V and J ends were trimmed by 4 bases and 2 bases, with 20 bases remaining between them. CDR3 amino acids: CASSLNDRWGQQETQYF. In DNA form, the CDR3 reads TGCGCCAGCAGCCTCAATGATCGTTGGGGTCAGCAAGAGACCCAGTACTTC.

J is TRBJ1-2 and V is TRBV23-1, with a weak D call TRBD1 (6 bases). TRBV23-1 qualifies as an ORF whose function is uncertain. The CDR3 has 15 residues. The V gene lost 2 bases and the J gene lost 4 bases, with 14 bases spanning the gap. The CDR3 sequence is CASSQDSGQTYGYTF. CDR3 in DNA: TGCGCCAGCAGTCAAGATTCAGGACAGACCTATGGCTACACCTTC.

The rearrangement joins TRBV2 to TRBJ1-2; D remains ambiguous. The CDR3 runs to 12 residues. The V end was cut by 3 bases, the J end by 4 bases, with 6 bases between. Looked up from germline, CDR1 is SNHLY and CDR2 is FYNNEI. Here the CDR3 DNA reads TGTGCCAGCAGTGACGAAGGCTATGGCTACACCTTC. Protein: CASSDEGYGYTF.

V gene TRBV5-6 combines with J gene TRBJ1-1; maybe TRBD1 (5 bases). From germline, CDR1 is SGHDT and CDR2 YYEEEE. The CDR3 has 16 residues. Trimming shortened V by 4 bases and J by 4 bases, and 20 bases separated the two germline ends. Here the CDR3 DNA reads TGTGCCAGCAGCCCGGAACCGGGACGGAGGACCACTGAAGCTTTCTTT. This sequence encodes CASSPEPGRRTTEAFF.

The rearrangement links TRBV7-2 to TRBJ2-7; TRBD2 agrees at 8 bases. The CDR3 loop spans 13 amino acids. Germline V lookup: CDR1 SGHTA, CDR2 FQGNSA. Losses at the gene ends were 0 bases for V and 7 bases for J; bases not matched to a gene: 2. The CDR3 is CASSLATSGEQYF. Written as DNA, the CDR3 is TGTGCCAGCAGCTTAGCCACTAGCGGAGAGCAGTACTTC. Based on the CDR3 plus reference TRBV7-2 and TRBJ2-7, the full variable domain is GAGVSQSPSNKVTEKGKDVELRCDPISGHTALYWYRQSLGQGLEFLIYFQGNSAPDKSGLPSDRFSAERTGGSVSTLTIQRTQQEDSAVYLCASSLATSGEQYFGPGTRLTVT.

The DNA for the CDR3 is TGTGCCTCCACAAGGGCTAGCCTGCCCGATGAGCAGTTCTTC. Translated, it gives CASTRASLPDEQFF. The chain combines TRBV30 with TRBJ2-1, with D perhaps matching TRBD2 (5 bases). Looked up from germline, CDR1 is GTSNPN and CDR2 is SVGIG (reference sequence). V was trimmed by 7 bases and J by 8 bases, leaving 21 bases between them. The CDR3 covers 14 residues.

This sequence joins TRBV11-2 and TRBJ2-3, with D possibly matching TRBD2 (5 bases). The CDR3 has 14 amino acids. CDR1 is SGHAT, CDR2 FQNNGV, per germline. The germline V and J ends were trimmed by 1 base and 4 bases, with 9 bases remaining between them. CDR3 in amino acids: CASSLGEWSDTQYF. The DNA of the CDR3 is TGTGCCAGCAGCTTAGGGGAGTGGTCAGATACGCAGTATTTT. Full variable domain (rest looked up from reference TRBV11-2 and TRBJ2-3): EAGVAQSPRYKIIEKRQSVAFWCNPISGHATLYWYQQILGQGPKLLIQFQNNGVVDDSQLPKDRFSAERLKGVDSTLKIQPAKLEDSAVYLCASSLGEWSDTQYFGPGTRLTVL.

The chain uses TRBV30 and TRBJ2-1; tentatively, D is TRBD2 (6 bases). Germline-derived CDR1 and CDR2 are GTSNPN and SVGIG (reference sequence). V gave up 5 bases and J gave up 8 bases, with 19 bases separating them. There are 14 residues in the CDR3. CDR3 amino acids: CAWGVGVQRDEQFF. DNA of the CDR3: TGTGCCTGGGGGGTGGGGGTGCAGCGGGATGAGCAGTTCTTC. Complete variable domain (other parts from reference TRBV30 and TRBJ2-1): SQTIHQWPATLVQPVGSPLSLECTVEGTSNPNLYWYRQAAGRGLQLLFYSVGIGQISSEVPQNLSASRPQDRQFILSSKKLLLSDSGFYLCAWGVGVQRDEQFFGPGTRLTVL.